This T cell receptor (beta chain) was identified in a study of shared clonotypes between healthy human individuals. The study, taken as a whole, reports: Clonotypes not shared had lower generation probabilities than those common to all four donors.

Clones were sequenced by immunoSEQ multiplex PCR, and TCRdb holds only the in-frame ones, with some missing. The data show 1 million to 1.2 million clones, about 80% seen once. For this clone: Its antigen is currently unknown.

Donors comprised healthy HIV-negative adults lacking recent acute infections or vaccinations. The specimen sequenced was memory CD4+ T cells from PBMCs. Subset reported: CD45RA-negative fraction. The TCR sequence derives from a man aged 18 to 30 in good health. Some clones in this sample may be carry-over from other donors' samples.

The CDR3 DNA reads as TGTGCCAGCAGCTTGGCAGAGGGGGGCGAGCAGTACTTC. This codes for CASSLAEGGEQYF. J is TRBJ2-7 and V is TRBV7-9; TRBD1 or TRBD2 may be the D gene (6 bases each). Per the germline V gene, CDR1 is SEHNR and CDR2 is FQNEAQ (reference sequence). The ends were cut back, 3 bases at V and 6 bases at J, with 12 bases in the middle. The CDR3 totals 13 residues.